This T cell receptor beta chain was documented in a study of cytomegalovirus exposure and HLA in healthy donors. Study-level findings and limits: Most TCR sequences were seen very rarely across donors, but some public TCRs occurred in many. Several top significant clusters appeared, in a later analysis, to be linked to common viral pathogens. Listed as cytomegalovirus-associated were 150 to 200 TCR beta chains. In a later analysis, a missense DCLRE1C variant was linked to TCR beta V- and J-gene trimming.

A multiplex PCR was run with 60 Vbeta primers and 13 Jbeta primers. This table comes from immunoSEQ multiplex PCR, and its TCRdb copy is limited to in-frame clones, with some not included. The sample includes approximately 140,000 clones, around 70% of them seen just once. Germline CDR1 and CDR2: SGHRS and YFSETQ. Trimming stripped 1 base from V and 0 bases from J, with 13 bases between. The length of the CDR3 is 17 residues. To note about this clone: Its target is unknown.

This chain joins TRBV5-1 and TRBJ1-4; D remains unclear. The sequencing input was PBMCs. The sequence was obtained from a woman between 55 and 75 years old in good health and CMV-seropositive. The CDR3 sequence: CASSLRSPSTTNEKLFF. CDR3 sequence (DNA): TGCGCCAGCAGCTTGAGAAGCCCAAGCACAACTAATGAAAAACTGTTTTTT.